Here is one T cell receptor (beta chain) with its context. Antigen specificity is unknown. This sample is part of a study of T-cell memory formation after mild COVID-19. Study details: Among the donors, TCR clusters were largely specific to each donor.

MiXCR, run by TCRdb on the 5' RACE reads, gives a single entry per CDR3 protein. The sample has 120,000 or so distinct CDR3 sequences; approximately 15% are singletons. Germline V CDR1 and CDR2: SEHNR, FQNEAQ (reference sequence). Unmatched junction bases numbered 3, after V lost 5 bases and J lost 1 base. The CDR3 loop spans 15 amino acids. Findings of the study overall: Shrinking CD4+ clones resided mostly in CM and EM, and CD8+ ones in EMRA.

This chain joins TRBV7-9 and TRBJ2-3; 10 nucleotides align to TRBD1. The sample taken for sequencing was PBMCs or a T cell subset sorted from them (not recorded which). The sequence derives from an adult woman who had mild COVID-19 (a few samples of this study predate the infection). Cell type and time point are not known. The CDR3 protein is CASSPGTGGTDTQYF. CDR3 coding DNA: TGTGCCAGCAGCCCCGGGACAGGGGGCACAGATACGCAGTATTTT.